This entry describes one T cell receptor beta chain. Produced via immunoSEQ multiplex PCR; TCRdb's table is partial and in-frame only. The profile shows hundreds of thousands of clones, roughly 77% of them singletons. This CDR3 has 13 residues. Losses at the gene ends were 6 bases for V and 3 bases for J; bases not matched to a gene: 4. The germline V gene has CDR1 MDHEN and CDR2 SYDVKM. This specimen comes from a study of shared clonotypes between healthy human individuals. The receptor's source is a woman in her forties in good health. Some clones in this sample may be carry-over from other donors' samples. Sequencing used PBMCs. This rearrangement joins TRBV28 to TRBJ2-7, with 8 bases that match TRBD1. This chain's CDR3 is CASRGQGGYEQYF. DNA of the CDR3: TGTGCCAGCAGAGGACAGGGTGGCTACGAGCAGTACTTC.